Listed here are 26 T cell receptor beta chains from one sample, sequenced in a study of Tregs in tolerant kidney transplant recipients (dated by TCRdb to the late 2010s). In the paper's terms, the time point label means: 6 months after combined kidney and bone marrow transplant. The transplants used related donors with nonmyeloablative bone marrow transplantation, and mixed chimerism in the human trials was transient. Library generation was performed with the immunoSEQ multiplex PCR assay. Here the immuneACCESS table is served through TCRdb, limited to in-frame sequences with V and J called. Missing clones are a known gap in these copies; in checked studies unresolved V genes cover under half, and the rest lacks a known reason. The sample data list about 64,000 clones, and more than 70% of these were observed just once. The biggest ten clones account for approximately 3.9% of the sample. The specimen comprised CD4+ T cells from blood (PBMCs), sampled 6 months after the transplant. The receptors here all came from a human patient who received a combined kidney and bone marrow transplant. Some T cells may derive from the graft donor when a transplant has been performed.

The genes are TRBV28 and TRBJ2-7; tentative D call: TRBD2 (6 bases). The CDR3 runs to 14 residues. The germline gives CDR1 MDHEN, CDR2 SYDVKM. V lost 3 bases, J lost 1 base, and 10 bases lay in between. CDR3 protein: CASSFGGRSYEQYF. The CDR3 DNA is TGTGCCAGCAGTTTCGGGGGAAGATCCTACGAGCAGTACTTC.

The chain joins TRBV29-1 to TRBJ2-5; 7 nucleotides align to TRBD2. Trimming at V came to 6 bases and at J to 2 bases, leaving 3 bases not matched to a gene. Per the germline V gene, CDR1 is SQVTM and CDR2 is ANQGSEA. The CDR3 is 12 residues long. The CDR3 region has the DNA TGCAGCGTCGGCGGGAGACAAGAGACCCAGTACTTC. Translating gives CSVGGRQETQYF.

The chain recombines TRBV4-3 with TRBJ1-2; D is perhaps TRBD1 (5 bases). CDR1 and CDR2 (germline): LGHNA, YSLEER. V gave up 0 bases and J gave up 4 bases, with 12 bases separating them. The CDR3 consists of 15 residues. CDR3 residues: CASSQDRPGPYGYTF. The CDR3 DNA reads as TGCGCCAGCAGCCAAGATCGTCCAGGGCCCTATGGCTACACCTTC.

The genes are TRBV30 and TRBJ1-3, with D unclear. Germline CDR1 GTSNPN, CDR2 SVGIG (reference sequence). This CDR3 comprises 20 residues. With 0 bases removed from V and 4 bases from J, the gap between germline ends came to 28 bases. The CDR3 protein is CAWSVLEKRTGKSSGNTIYF. In nucleotides, the CDR3 is TGTGCCTGGAGTGTACTAGAGAAGAGGACGGGCAAGTCTTCCGGAAACACCATATATTTT.

The genes are TRBV30 and TRBJ1-2, with D possibly matching TRBD1 (6 bases). The CDR3 runs to 18 residues. Trimming removed 2 bases from V and 1 base from J, with 23 bases in between. Germline assignment: CDR1 GTSNPN and CDR2 SVGIG (reference sequence). The CDR3 DNA reads as TGTGCCTGGAGTTCCCGCAGGGTCTCTTTCAGGGGTAACTATGGCTACACCTTC. Its protein product is CAWSSRRVSFRGNYGYTF.

This sequence joins TRBV5-1 and TRBJ1-4, with no clear D. V was trimmed by 4 bases and J by 0 bases, leaving 13 bases between them. The length of the CDR3 is 16 residues. In germline, CDR1 is SGHRS, CDR2 YFSETQ. CDR3: CASSPTRTATNEKLFF. The DNA of the CDR3 is TGCGCCAGCAGCCCGACCCGGACTGCAACTAATGAAAAACTGTTTTTT.

The chain carries TRBV23-1 and TRBJ2-3, with 14 bases identical to TRBD2. TRBV23-1 is an open reading frame whose function is uncertain. V lost 2 bases, J lost 2 bases, and 12 bases stayed unmatched. CDR3 length: 20 amino acids. The CDR3 sequence is CASSQRDREGLAGDTDTQYF. CDR3 in DNA: TGCGCCAGCAGTCAACGGGACAGAGAGGGACTAGCGGGAGACACAGATACGCAGTATTTT.

Details on this clone: Distinct nucleotide sequences in the sample also encode this CDR3. The chain recombines TRBV18 with TRBJ2-7; 10 positions match TRBD1. Trimming at V came to 2 bases and at J to 4 bases, leaving 2 bases not matched to a gene. The CDR3 has 14 residues. Germline V CDR1 and CDR2: KGHSH, LQKENI. CDR3 nucleotides: TGTGCCAGCTCACCAGGGACAGGGGATTACGAGCAGTACTTC. Its protein product is CASSPGTGDYEQYF.

The rearrangement uses TRBV5-1 and TRBJ2-7, with unresolved D. Trimming removed 0 bases from V and 0 bases from J, with 10 bases in between. The CDR3 consists of 15 residues. The V gene's germline CDR1 is SGHRS and CDR2 YFSETQ. The CDR3 is CASSLAYPSSYEQYF. CDR3 sequence (DNA): TGCGCCAGCAGCTTGGCCTACCCGAGCTCCTACGAGCAGTACTTC.

This clone was seen once. The chain joins TRBV5-4 to TRBJ2-3; weak D call: TRBD2 (6 bases). There are 17 residues in the CDR3. V shed 1 base and J shed 0 bases, with 15 bases lying between them. Per the germline V gene, CDR1 is SGHNT and CDR2 is YYREEE (reference sequence). CDR3 nucleotides: TGTGCCAGCAGCTTGATGCTACTAGCCCCAAGCACAGATACGCAGTATTTT. Protein: CASSLMLLAPSTDTQYF.

The CDR3 DNA reads as TGTGCCAGCAGCGAGATAGCGGGAAGCACTGAAGCTTTCTTT. Its protein is CASSEIAGSTEAFF. V usage is TRBV7-2 and J usage is TRBJ1-1; D gene uncertain. This CDR3 is 14 amino acids long. The germline CDR1 and CDR2 sequences are SGHTA and FQGNSA. V lost 5 bases, J lost 4 bases, and 14 bases lay in between.

V gene TRBV4-2 combines with J gene TRBJ2-2, with a tentative D call TRBD2 (6 bases). CDR1 and CDR2 (germline): LGHNA, YNFKEQ. V lost 7 bases and J lost 3, with 15 bases in between. CDR3 size: 15 residues. The CDR3 spells CASTRDLRYTGELFF. CDR3 nucleotides: TGTGCCAGCACCCGGGACTTGCGGTACACCGGGGAGCTGTTTTTT.

This chain joins TRBV7-9 and TRBJ2-7, with TRBD2 matching 11 bases. Looked up from germline, CDR1 is SEHNR and CDR2 is FQNEAQ (reference sequence). The CDR3 runs to 16 residues. After removal of 3 bases from V and 3 bases from J, the junction contained 7 bases not matched to a gene. This CDR3 reads CASSFASGGPNYEQYF. Written as DNA, the CDR3 is TGTGCCAGCAGCTTCGCTAGCGGGGGGCCTAACTACGAGCAGTACTTC.

V usage is TRBV7-9 and J usage is TRBJ2-2; the match to TRBD1 covers 8 bases. This CDR3 is 16 amino acids long. CDR1 and CDR2 from the germline V gene are SEHNR and FQNEAQ (reference sequence). J lost 0 bases, V lost 4 bases, and 4 bases had no gene match. The CDR3 nucleotides read TGTGCCAGCAGCTACGGACAGGGCGCGAACACCGGGGAGCTGTTTTTT. This codes for CASSYGQGANTGELFF.

The chain couples TRBV7-9 to TRBJ1-4; 7 bases map to TRBD1. Germline CDR1 and CDR2: SEHNR and FQNEAQ (reference sequence). The CDR3 is 14 amino acids. The junction had 6 bases not matched to a gene; V was cut back by 4 bases and J by 7 bases. CDR3 sequence: CASSSRTGVEKLFF. DNA for the CDR3: TGTGCCAGCAGCTCACGGACAGGCGTTGAAAAACTGTTTTTT. The entire variable domain, with the rest obtained from reference TRBV7-9 and TRBJ1-4, is as follows: DTGVSQNPRHKITKRGQNVTFRCDPISEHNRLYWYRQTLGQGPEFLTYFQNEAQLEKSRLLSDRFSAERPKGSFSTLEIQRTEQGDSAMYLCASSSRTGVEKLFFGSGTQLSVL.

The J gene is TRBJ1-1, the V gene TRBV7-3; perhaps TRBD1 as D (5 bases). The CDR3 runs 14 residues. The V and J ends lost 5 bases and 4 bases respectively, with 14 bases between them. Germline CDR1 and CDR2: SGHTA and FQGTGA. The CDR3: CASSTSGGSTEAFF. DNA of the CDR3: TGTGCCAGCAGCACTAGTGGGGGGAGCACTGAAGCTTTCTTT.

As to this clone: Within the sample, other DNA sequences also encode this same CDR3. J is TRBJ2-7 and V is TRBV5-4, with 9 positions matching TRBD1. Per the germline V gene, CDR1 is SGHNT and CDR2 is YYREEE (reference sequence). This CDR3 region has 13 residues. V was clipped by 7 bases and J by 4 bases; unmatched bases: 6. Here the CDR3 reads CASGRDREYEQYF. DNA of the CDR3: TGTGCCAGCGGCCGGGACAGGGAATACGAGCAGTACTTC.

The V call is TRBV10-3, the J call TRBJ2-5; maybe TRBD1 (5 bases). The CDR3 runs to 13 residues. From germline, CDR1 is ENHRY and CDR2 SYGVKD. V shed 4 bases and J shed 4 bases, with 10 bases lying between them. CDR3 nucleotides: TGTGCCATCAGTGCTGGTCAGGGAGAGACCCAGTACTTC. Amino acids: CAISAGQGETQYF.

The chain carries TRBV29-1 and TRBJ2-7, with D possibly matching TRBD1 (6 bases). The CDR3 loop spans 13 amino acids. The V end was cut by 7 bases, the J end by 3 bases, with 16 bases between. Per the germline V gene, CDR1 is SQVTM and CDR2 is ANQGSEA. This CDR3 reads CSALLGQFYEQYF. CDR3 bases: TGCAGCGCTTTACTTGGACAGTTCTACGAGCAGTACTTC.

The chain combines TRBV30 with TRBJ1-2; D is undetermined. V dropped 5 bases and J dropped 0 bases, with 7 bases sitting between them. Germline CDR1 GTSNPN, CDR2 SVGIG (reference sequence). The length of the CDR3 is 12 residues. The CDR3 DNA is TGTGCCTGGGGAGGCGCTAACTATGGCTACACCTTC. It specifies CAWGGANYGYTF.

This chain uses TRBV18 with TRBJ2-3; 11 nucleotides align to TRBD1. The CDR3 totals 16 residues. V shed 6 bases and J 3 bases; nucleotides not matched to a gene: 8. In germline, CDR1 is KGHSH, CDR2 LQKENI. The CDR3 bases are TGTGCCAGCTCGCCTTTTGGACAGGGGGCAACAGATACGCAGTATTTT. Encoded protein: CASSPFGQGATDTQYF.

This chain links TRBV28 with TRBJ2-2, with D possibly TRBD2 on 5 matching bases. Per the germline V gene, CDR1 is MDHEN and CDR2 is SYDVKM. This CDR3 comprises 17 residues. The germline V and J ends were trimmed by 2 bases and 6 bases, with 19 bases remaining between them. The CDR3 is CASSLPPSTGKAGELFF. CDR3 nucleotide sequence: TGTGCCAGCAGTTTACCCCCTTCAACGGGGAAGGCCGGGGAGCTGTTTTTT.

The V gene is TRBV5-1, the J gene TRBJ1-4; the D is unclear. The CDR3 runs 15 residues. The germline CDR1 and CDR2 sequences are SGHRS and YFSETQ. Trimming took 0 bases from V and 7 from J, leaving 13 bases between them. The CDR3 DNA reads as TGCGCCAGCAGCTTGGGTGCACTCCGGGGTGAAAAACTGTTTTTT. It is translated as CASSLGALRGEKLFF.

The rearrangement links TRBV28 to TRBJ1-1, with 9 nucleotides matching TRBD1. The CDR3 sequence is 16 residues long. V gave up 4 bases and J gave up 3 bases; unmatched junction bases: 9. Per the germline V gene, CDR1 is MDHEN and CDR2 is SYDVKM. The CDR3, as DNA: TGTGCCAGCAGTTGGGACAGGGAGGTTGGTGACACTGAAGCTTTCTTT. Its protein is CASSWDREVGDTEAFF.

The chain couples TRBV4-1 to TRBJ2-5; 8 bases fit TRBD2. From germline, CDR1 is MGHRA and CDR2 YSYEKL. V was clipped by 3 bases and J by 4 bases; unmatched bases: 19. The CDR3 has 19 residues. CDR3 region: CASSHERGGLLSSVETQYF. The CDR3 nucleotides read TGCGCCAGCAGCCATGAACGGGGGGGCCTATTGTCGTCAGTAGAGACCCAGTACTTC.

The chain joins TRBV5-4 to TRBJ1-4; a weak D match, TRBD1 (5 bases). The CDR3 runs to 12 residues. Trimming pared 6 bases from V and 8 bases from J, leaving 11 bases between. Germline-derived CDR1 and CDR2 are SGHNT and YYREEE (reference sequence). The CDR3 coding sequence is TGTGCCAGCAACAAACGGGGGGAAAAACTGTTTTTT. This translates into CASNKRGEKLFF.